This T cell receptor beta chain was retrieved from a study of persistence of HIV-infected CD4 T cells. Between the trimmed V and J ends, which lost 6 bases and 5 bases, there was a span of 14 bases. Per the germline V gene, CDR1 is MDHEN and CDR2 is SYDVKM. CDR3 length: 14 residues. Lysates of CMV-infected fibroblasts at 10 ug/mL stimulated these cells. Memory cells lacking CD40L and CD69 with high CD45RO were sorted. Donors had undetectable plasma HIV-1 RNA, under 50 copies/mL, for 4+ years. Donors had CD4+ T cell counts above 400 cells/uL and were CMV-seropositive. As to this clone: The antigen remains unidentified.

This was the immunoSEQ version 4 assay in survey mode. The table came from immunoSEQ multiplex PCR; TCRdb's copy has only in-frame clones and leaves some out. The sample carries about 33,000 clones, 82% recorded once. This TCR came from an adult woman with HIV who was CMV-seropositive. The rearrangement links TRBV28 to TRBJ2-1; the D gene is possibly TRBD1 (6 bases). Specimen: CD4+ T cells sorted from PBMCs after approximately 19-hour stimulation, collected from a patient who received antiretroviral therapy. Here the CDR3 reads CASRSLGQNNEQFF. The CDR3 DNA reads as TGTGCCAGCAGGTCACTAGGACAGAACAATGAGCAGTTCTTC.